The rows below give T cell receptor beta chains drawn from one sample of a study of PD-L1 blockade in urothelial cancer. Libraries were prepared by immunoSEQ multiplex PCR; TCRdb keeps only in-frame clonotypes and omits some of them. The table lists roughly 110,000 clones, approximately 90% of them singletons. This sample comprised PBMCs, obtained around atezolizumab (anti-PD-L1) treatment. The receptors derive from a man aged 60 to 75 with urothelial cancer. The CDR3 runs from the conserved cysteine through the conserved F or W. The D gene is left open where the match is weak. Clone size appears in some rows only: once, few, many, or a class for an expanded clone.

v_call	j_call	clone_size	d_call	cdr3_aa	cdr3_nt
TRBV2	TRBJ2-2	-	-	CASSTQGPNTGELFF	TGTGCCAGCAGTACACAGGGTCCGAACACCGGGGAGCTGTTTTTT
TRBV6-5	TRBJ2-3	-	-	CASTGAESTDTQYF	TGTGCCAGCACTGGGGCGGAGAGCACAGATACGCAGTATTTT
TRBV9	TRBJ2-1	-	-	CASSVGGLPNNEQFF	TGTGCCAGCAGCGTAGGGGGGCTACCGAACAATGAGCAGTTCTTC
TRBV6-1	TRBJ2-7	-	-	CATSSYEQYF	TGTGCCACCTCCTCCTACGAGCAGTACTTC
TRBV19	TRBJ2-7	-	TRBD2	CASSTGTSGYEQYF	TGTGCCAGTAGTACCGGGACTAGCGGCTACGAGCAGTACTTC
TRBV29-1	TRBJ1-4	-	TRBD1	CSARTGAAEKLFF	TGCAGCGCGCGGACAGGGGCTGCTGAAAAACTGTTTTTT
TRBV4-3	TRBJ2-1	-	-	CASSRRDGGYNEQFF	TGCGCCAGCAGCCGCCGGGACGGGGGATACAATGAGCAGTTCTTC
TRBV10-1	TRBJ1-5	-	-	CASKLDRNYSNQPQHF	TGCGCCAGCAAATTGGACAGAAATTATAGCAATCAGCCCCAGCATTTT
TRBV13	TRBJ1-2	-	TRBD1	CASSSRDRGTFNGYTF	TGTGCCAGCAGCAGCCGGGACAGGGGAACTTTTAATGGCTACACCTTC
TRBV30	TRBJ2-7	-	-	CAWSVRLASDEQYF	TGTGCCTGGAGTGTCCGTCTAGCAAGTGATGAGCAGTACTTC
TRBV28	TRBJ1-5	-	TRBD1	CASSFPDRGHQPQHF	TGTGCCAGCAGTTTCCCGGACAGGGGGCATCAGCCCCAGCATTTT
TRBV6-5	TRBJ2-7	once	-	CASRPSGMGTYEQYF	TGTGCCAGCAGACCCTCAGGGATGGGCACCTACGAGCAGTACTTC
TRBV20-1	TRBJ2-7	-	-	CSARQSYEQYF	TGCAGTGCTCGCCAGTCCTACGAGCAGTACTTC
TRBV5-6	TRBJ2-7	once	TRBD2	CASSLAGGQSEQYF	TGTGCCAGCAGTCTAGCGGGAGGGCAGTCCGAGCAGTACTTC
TRBV4-1	TRBJ2-1	-	TRBD2	CASSQDPAGALNEQFF	TGCGCCAGCAGCCAAGATCCAGCGGGAGCACTCAATGAGCAGTTCTTC
TRBV11-3	TRBJ2-3	-	TRBD2	CASSLGLTSGGGTDTQYF	TGTGCCAGCAGCTTAGGGTTGACTAGCGGAGGAGGGACAGATACGCAGTATTTT
TRBV6-1	TRBJ2-2	once	TRBD2	CASSELAGGTNTGELFF	TGTGCCAGCAGTGAATTGGCGGGGGGAACGAACACCGGGGAGCTGTTTTTT